This entry lists 21 T cell receptor beta chains sequenced from one sample in a study of monozygotic twins with inflammatory bowel disease. TCRdb reworked the 5' RACE reads into one entry per CDR3 protein, no DNA. The sample table sets out approximately 400,000 distinct CDR3 sequences. The specimen was blood. All receptors derive from a human donor with ulcerative colitis or Crohn's disease, or a healthy co-twin of an affected twin (not recorded which).

V is TRBV4-1 and J is TRBJ1-1; no DNA is available, so the TRBD1 call from TCRdb remains unchecked. The CDR3 has 13 amino acids. Germline V gene sequence: CDR1 MGHRA, CDR2 YSYEKL. The CDR3 sequence: CASSQDRGREAFF.

The chain links TRBV6-5 to TRBJ2-6; TCRdb proposes TRBD1, but this gene call is untestable without DNA. Germline V gene lookup returns CDR1 MNHEY and CDR2 SVGAGI. This CDR3 region has 16 residues. This CDR3 is CASSYSSGLGANVLTF.

CDR3 amino acids: CASSFPTGDTGELFF. The rearrangement uses TRBV5-4 and TRBJ2-2; TCRdb's D gene call, TRBD1, goes unchecked for lack of DNA. CDR3 size: 15 residues. CDR1 SGHNT and CDR2 YYREEE come from the germline V gene (reference sequence).

The CDR3 sequence is CASSQRDSGQETQYF. The J gene is TRBJ2-5, the V gene TRBV4-1; the D call from TCRdb, TRBD2, cannot be confirmed without DNA. Germline-derived CDR1 and CDR2 are MGHRA and YSYEKL. This CDR3 has 15 amino acids.

CDR3 protein: CSAGLTAYEQYF. This sequence joins TRBV20-1 and TRBJ2-7. Germline V gene data show CDR1 as DFQATT and CDR2 as SNEGSKA (reference sequence). This CDR3 has 12 amino acids.

V is TRBV12-3 or TRBV12-4 and J is TRBJ2-3; absent DNA, TCRdb's TRBD1 call cannot be checked. CDR3 length equals 14 residues. CDR3 loop: CASIFTGSGDTQYF.

The CDR3 spells CASSTNYEQYF. The chain employs TRBV27 and TRBJ2-7. There are 11 residues in the CDR3. Looked up from germline, CDR1 is MNHEY and CDR2 is SMNVEV (reference sequence).

The chain uses TRBV20-1 and TRBJ1-2; TCRdb outputs TRBD1, but without DNA this stays unchecked. The CDR3 sequence is 15 residues long. CDR1 is DFQATT, CDR2 SNEGSKA, per germline (reference sequence). The CDR3 is CSARRQGKEGYGYTF.

The rearrangement links TRBV18 to TRBJ1-1; there is no DNA to check the TCRdb D call of TRBD1. Germline CDR1 and CDR2: KGHSH and LQKENI. The CDR3 contains 15 residues. This CDR3 reads CATLAQRGENTEAFF. The variable domain in full, with the rest retrieved from reference TRBV18 and TRBJ1-1, is NAGVMQNPRHLVRRRGQEARLRCSPMKGHSHVYWYRQLPEEGLKFMVYLQKENIIDESGMPKERFSAEFPKEGPSILRIQQVVRGDSAAYFCATLAQRGENTEAFFGQGTRLTVV.

The chain employs TRBV4-3 and TRBJ1-5. The CDR3 has 16 residues. Looked up from germline, CDR1 is LGHNA and CDR2 is YSLEER. The CDR3 loop reads CASSQEEVGSNQPQHF.

The chain links TRBV6-2 or TRBV6-3 to TRBJ1-2; TCRdb gives TRBD1 as the D gene, but with no DNA this cannot be confirmed. The CDR3 runs to 15 residues. CDR1 is MNHEY and CDR2 is SVGEGT in the germline V gene. The CDR3 loop reads CASSYRPGYHYGYTF.

CDR3 loop: CASSLAAGGSTDTQYF. The gene calls are TRBV5-1 and TRBJ2-3; the D gene TCRdb calls, TRBD1, cannot be checked with no DNA. Germline V lookup: CDR1 SGHRS, CDR2 YFSETQ. The CDR3 length is 16 residues.

The chain couples TRBV7-8 to TRBJ1-2. Looked up from germline, CDR1 is SGHVS and CDR2 is FQNEAQ. The CDR3 contains 14 residues. CDR3 protein: CASSLVPSVYGYTF. Together with reference TRBV7-8 and TRBJ1-2, the CDR3 gives the full variable domain: GAGVSQSPRYKVAKRGQDVALRCDPISGHVSLFWYQQALGQGPEFLTYFQNEAQLDKSGLPSDRFFAERPEGSVSTLKIQRTQQEDSAVYLCASSLVPSVYGYTFGSGTRLTVV.

The chain employs TRBV6-2 or TRBV6-3 and TRBJ2-5. This CDR3 spans 15 amino acids. CDR1 and CDR2 (germline): MNHEY, SVGEGT. CDR3 sequence: CASSSTRGFTEAQYF.

The chain recombines TRBV7-9 with TRBJ2-5; the TRBD1 assignment by TCRdb is unverifiable without DNA. CDR1 is SEHNR, CDR2 FQNEAQ, per germline (reference sequence). The CDR3 is 15 residues long. CDR3 region: CASSSSRDIQETQYF.

The chain carries TRBV7-3 and TRBJ2-3; TCRdb designates TRBD2, a call that cannot be tested without DNA. The CDR3 covers 14 residues. Germline lookup yields CDR1 SGHTA and CDR2 FQGTGA. The CDR3 sequence: CASSPKRGVDTQYF.

The rearrangement uses TRBV4-2 and TRBJ2-5; TCRdb reports TRBD2, a call that lacks DNA to check it against. The CDR3 runs to 17 residues. Germline CDR1 and CDR2: LGHNA and YNFKEQ. The CDR3 here is CASSQGLQRGTRETQYF.

The chain couples TRBV6-1 to TRBJ1-6. Germline CDR1 and CDR2: MNHNS and SASEGT. The CDR3 covers 17 residues. CDR3 residues: CASSDHLRHSYNSPLHF.

This chain connects TRBV27 to TRBJ2-7; TCRdb returns TRBD2, unconfirmable since there is no DNA. The CDR3 consists of 15 residues. Germline V gene lookup returns CDR1 MNHEY and CDR2 SMNVEV (reference sequence). This CDR3 is CASRGLAGGLYEQYF.

The chain employs TRBV6-6 and TRBJ2-2; the TCRdb call, TRBD1, lacks DNA for checking. Germline assignment: CDR1 MNHNY and CDR2 SVGAGI (reference sequence). This CDR3 region has 14 residues. This chain's CDR3 is CASSYPQGDRELFF.

V and J are TRBV7-8 and TRBJ1-6. The CDR3 loop spans 12 amino acids. Germline V gives CDR1 SGHVS, CDR2 FQNEAQ. The CDR3 loop reads CASSFMDSPLHF. The full variable domain, rest sourced from reference TRBV7-8 and TRBJ1-6, is GAGVSQSPRYKVAKRGQDVALRCDPISGHVSLFWYQQALGQGPEFLTYFQNEAQLDKSGLPSDRFFAERPEGSVSTLKIQRTQQEDSAVYLCASSFMDSPLHFGNGTRLTVT.